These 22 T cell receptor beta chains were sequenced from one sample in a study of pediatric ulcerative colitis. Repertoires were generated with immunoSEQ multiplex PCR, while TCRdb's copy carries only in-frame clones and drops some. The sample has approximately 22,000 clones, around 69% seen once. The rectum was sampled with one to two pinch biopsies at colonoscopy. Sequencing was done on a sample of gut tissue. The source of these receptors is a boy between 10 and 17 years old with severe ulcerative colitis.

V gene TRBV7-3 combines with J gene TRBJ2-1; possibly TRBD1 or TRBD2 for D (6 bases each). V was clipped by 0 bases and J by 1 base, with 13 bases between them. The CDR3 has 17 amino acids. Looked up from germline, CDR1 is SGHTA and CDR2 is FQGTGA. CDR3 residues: CASSLTGGTTSYNEQFF. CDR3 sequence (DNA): TGTGCCAGCAGCTTAACGGGGGGCACTACGTCCTACAATGAGCAGTTCTTC.

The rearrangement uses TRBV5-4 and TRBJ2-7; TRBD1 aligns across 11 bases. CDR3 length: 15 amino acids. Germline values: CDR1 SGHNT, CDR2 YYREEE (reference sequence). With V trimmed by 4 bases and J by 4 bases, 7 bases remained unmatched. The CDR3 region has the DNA TGTGCCAGCAGCACCGAGGGACAGGGGGGTTACGAGCAGTACTTC. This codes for CASSTEGQGGYEQYF.

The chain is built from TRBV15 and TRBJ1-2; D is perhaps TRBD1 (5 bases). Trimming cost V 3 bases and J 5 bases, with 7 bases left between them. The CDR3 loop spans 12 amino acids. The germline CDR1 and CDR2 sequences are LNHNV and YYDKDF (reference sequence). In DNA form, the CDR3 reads TGTGCCACCAGCAGGGACACTTATGGCTACACCTTC. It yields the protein CATSRDTYGYTF.

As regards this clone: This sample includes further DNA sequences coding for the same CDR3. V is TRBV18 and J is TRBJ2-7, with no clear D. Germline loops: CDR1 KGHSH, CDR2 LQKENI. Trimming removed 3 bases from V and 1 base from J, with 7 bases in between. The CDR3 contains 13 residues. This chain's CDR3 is CASSPRMSYEQYF. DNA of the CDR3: TGTGCCAGCTCACCGCGGATGTCCTACGAGCAGTACTTC. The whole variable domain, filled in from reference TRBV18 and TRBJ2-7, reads NAGVMQNPRHLVRRRGQEARLRCSPMKGHSHVYWYRQLPEEGLKFMVYLQKENIIDESGMPKERFSAEFPKEGPSILRIQQVVRGDSAAYFCASSPRMSYEQYFGPGTRLTVT.

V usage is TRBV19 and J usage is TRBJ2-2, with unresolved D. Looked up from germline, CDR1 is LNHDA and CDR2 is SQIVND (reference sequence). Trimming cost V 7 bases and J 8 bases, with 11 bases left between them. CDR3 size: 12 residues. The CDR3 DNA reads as TGTGCCAGTACCCCTCAAGCTGGGGAGCTGTTTTTT. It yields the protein CASTPQAGELFF.

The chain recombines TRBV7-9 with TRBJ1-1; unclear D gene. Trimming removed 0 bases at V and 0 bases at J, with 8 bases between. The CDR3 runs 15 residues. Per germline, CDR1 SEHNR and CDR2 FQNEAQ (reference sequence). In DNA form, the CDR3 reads TGTGCCAGCAGCTTAGCGTCAGCCATGAACACTGAAGCTTTCTTT. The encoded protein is CASSLASAMNTEAFF. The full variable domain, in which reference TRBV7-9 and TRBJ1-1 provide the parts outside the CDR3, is DTGVSQNPRHKITKRGQNVTFRCDPISEHNRLYWYRQTLGQGPEFLTYFQNEAQLEKSRLLSDRFSAERPKGSFSTLEIQRTEQGDSAMYLCASSLASAMNTEAFFGQGTRLTVV.

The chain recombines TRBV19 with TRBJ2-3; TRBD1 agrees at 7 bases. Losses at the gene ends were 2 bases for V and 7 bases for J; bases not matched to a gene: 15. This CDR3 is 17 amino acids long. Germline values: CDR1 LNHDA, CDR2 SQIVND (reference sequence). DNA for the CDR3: TGTGCCAGTAGTATAATTTCGGGACAGCGAAGGGGTAATACGCAGTATTTT. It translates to CASSIISGQRRGNTQYF.

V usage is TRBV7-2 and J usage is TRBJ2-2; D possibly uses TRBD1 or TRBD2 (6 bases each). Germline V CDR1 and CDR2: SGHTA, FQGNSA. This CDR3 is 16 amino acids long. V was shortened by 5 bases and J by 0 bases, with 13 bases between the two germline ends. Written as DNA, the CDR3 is TGTGCCAGCAGCGATAGAGGGGGGCCGAACACCGGGGAGCTGTTTTTT. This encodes CASSDRGGPNTGELFF. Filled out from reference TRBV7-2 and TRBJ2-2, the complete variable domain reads GAGVSQSPSNKVTEKGKDVELRCDPISGHTALYWYRQSLGQGLEFLIYFQGNSAPDKSGLPSDRFSAERTGGSVSTLTIQRTQQEDSAVYLCASSDRGGPNTGELFFGEGSRLTVL.

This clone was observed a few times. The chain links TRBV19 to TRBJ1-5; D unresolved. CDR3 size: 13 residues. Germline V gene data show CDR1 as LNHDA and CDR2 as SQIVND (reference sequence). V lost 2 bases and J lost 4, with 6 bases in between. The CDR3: CASSILENQPQHF. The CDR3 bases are TGTGCCAGTAGTATATTGGAGAATCAGCCCCAGCATTTT. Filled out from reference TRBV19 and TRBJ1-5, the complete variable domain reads DGGITQSPKYLFRKEGQNVTLSCEQNLNHDAMYWYRQDPGQGLRLIYYSQIVNDFQKGDIAEGYSVSREKKESFPLTVTSAQKNPTAFYLCASSILENQPQHFGDGTRLSIL.

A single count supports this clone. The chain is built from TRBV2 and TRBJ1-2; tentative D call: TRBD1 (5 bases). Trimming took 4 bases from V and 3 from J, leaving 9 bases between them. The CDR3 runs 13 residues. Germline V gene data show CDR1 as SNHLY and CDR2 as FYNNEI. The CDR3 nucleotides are TGTGCCAGCAGTGTTTCGGGGGACTATGGCTACACCTTC. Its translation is CASSVSGDYGYTF. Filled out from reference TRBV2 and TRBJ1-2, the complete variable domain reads EPEVTQTPSHQVTQMGQEVILRCVPISNHLYFYWYRQILGQKVEFLVSFYNNEISEKSEIFDDQFSVERPDGSNFTLKIRSTKLEDSAMYFCASSVSGDYGYTFGSGTRLTVV.

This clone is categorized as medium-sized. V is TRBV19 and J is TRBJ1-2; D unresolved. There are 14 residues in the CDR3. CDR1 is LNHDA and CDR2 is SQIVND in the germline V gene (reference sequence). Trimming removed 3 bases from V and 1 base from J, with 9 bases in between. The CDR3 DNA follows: TGTGCCAGTAGTATGCCGAGCCTTAACTATGGCTACACCTTC. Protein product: CASSMPSLNYGYTF.

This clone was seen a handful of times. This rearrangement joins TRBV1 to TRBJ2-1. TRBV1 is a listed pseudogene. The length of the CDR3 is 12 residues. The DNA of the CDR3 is TGCACCAGCAGCCAGGATGGTAATGAGCAGTTCTTC. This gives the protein CTSSQDGNEQFF.

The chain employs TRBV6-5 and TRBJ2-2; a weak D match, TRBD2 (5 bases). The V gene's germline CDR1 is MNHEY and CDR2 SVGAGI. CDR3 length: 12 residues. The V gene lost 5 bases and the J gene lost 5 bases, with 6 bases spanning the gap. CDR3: CASSGGTGELFF. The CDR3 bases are TGTGCCAGCAGTGGCGGGACCGGGGAGCTGTTTTTT.

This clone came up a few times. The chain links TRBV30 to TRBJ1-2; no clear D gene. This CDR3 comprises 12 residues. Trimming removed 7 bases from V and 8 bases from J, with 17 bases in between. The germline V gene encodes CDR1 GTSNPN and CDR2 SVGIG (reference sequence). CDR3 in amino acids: CALLSGLSGYTF. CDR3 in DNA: TGTGCCTTGCTCTCCGGGCTATCGGGCTACACCTTC.

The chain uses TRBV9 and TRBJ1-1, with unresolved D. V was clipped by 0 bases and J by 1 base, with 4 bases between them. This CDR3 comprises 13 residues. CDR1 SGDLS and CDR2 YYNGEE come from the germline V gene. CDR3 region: CASSVVSNTEAFF. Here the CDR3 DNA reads TGTGCCAGCAGCGTAGTCTCGAACACTGAAGCTTTCTTT.

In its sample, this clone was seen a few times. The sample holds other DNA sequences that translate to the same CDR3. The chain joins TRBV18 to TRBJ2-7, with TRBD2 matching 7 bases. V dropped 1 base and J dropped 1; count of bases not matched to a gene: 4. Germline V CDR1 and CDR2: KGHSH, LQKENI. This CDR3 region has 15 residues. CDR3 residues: CASSPRASGSYEQYF. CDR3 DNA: TGTGCCAGCTCACCACGGGCTAGCGGATCCTACGAGCAGTACTTC.

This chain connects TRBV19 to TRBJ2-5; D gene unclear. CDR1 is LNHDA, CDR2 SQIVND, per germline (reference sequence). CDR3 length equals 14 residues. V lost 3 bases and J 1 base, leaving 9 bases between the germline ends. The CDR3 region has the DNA TGTGCCAGTAGTATCCTTGGCCTCCAAGAGACCCAGTACTTC. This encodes CASSILGLQETQYF.

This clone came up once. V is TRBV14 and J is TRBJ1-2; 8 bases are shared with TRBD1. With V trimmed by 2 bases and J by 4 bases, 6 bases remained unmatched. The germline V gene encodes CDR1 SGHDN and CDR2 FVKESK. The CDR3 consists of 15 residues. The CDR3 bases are TGTGCCAGCAGCCAAAGGACAGGGCCGTTCTATGGCTACACCTTC. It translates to CASSQRTGPFYGYTF.

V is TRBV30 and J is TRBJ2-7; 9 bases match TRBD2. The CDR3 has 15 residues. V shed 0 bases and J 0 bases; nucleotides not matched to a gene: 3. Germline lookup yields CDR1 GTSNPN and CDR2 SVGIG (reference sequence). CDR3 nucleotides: TGTGCCTGGAGTGTTGGGCGGGGGGGCTCCTACGAGCAGTACTTC. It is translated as CAWSVGRGGSYEQYF.

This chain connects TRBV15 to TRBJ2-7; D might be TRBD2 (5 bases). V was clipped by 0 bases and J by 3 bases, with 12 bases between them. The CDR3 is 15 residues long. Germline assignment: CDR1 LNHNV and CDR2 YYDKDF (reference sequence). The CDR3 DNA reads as TGTGCCACCAGCAGAGATGAGGGCCCCTACTACGAGCAGTACTTC. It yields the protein CATSRDEGPYYEQYF.

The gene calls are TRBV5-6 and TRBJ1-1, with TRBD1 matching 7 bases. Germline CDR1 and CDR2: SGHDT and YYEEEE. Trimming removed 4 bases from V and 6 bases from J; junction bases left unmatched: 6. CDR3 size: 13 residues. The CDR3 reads CASSGVGGSEAFF. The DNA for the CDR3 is TGTGCCAGCAGCGGGGTAGGGGGCTCTGAAGCTTTCTTT.

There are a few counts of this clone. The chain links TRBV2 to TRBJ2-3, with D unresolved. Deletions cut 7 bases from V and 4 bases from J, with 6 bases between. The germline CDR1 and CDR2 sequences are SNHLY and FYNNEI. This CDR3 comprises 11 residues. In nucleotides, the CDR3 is TGTGCCAGCACTGTCCCAGATACGCAGTATTTT. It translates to CASTVPDTQYF. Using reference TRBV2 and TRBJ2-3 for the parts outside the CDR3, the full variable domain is EPEVTQTPSHQVTQMGQEVILRCVPISNHLYFYWYRQILGQKVEFLVSFYNNEISEKSEIFDDQFSVERPDGSNFTLKIRSTKLEDSAMYFCASTVPDTQYFGPGTRLTVL.